Below, 23 T cell receptor beta chains from the same sample are listed, as sequenced in a study of blood T cell repertoires in COVID-19 (dated by TCRdb to about 2020). The library was built by means of the immunoSEQ multiplex PCR assay. In its TCRdb copy, this immuneACCESS table keeps in-frame sequences only and misses some clones. Where compared with another copy, unresolved V genes explain less than half of these, and the others have no known cause. This sample is represented by about 480,000 clones; approximately 90% of them were singletons. 1.5% to 2% of the sample rests with the top ten. Sequenced material: PBMCs or T cells enriched from blood (not recorded which). The receptors derive from a woman between 35 and 50 years old who had recovered from COVID-19.

V usage is TRBV5-8 and J usage is TRBJ1-2; the D is unclear. Germline V lookup: CDR1 SGHTS, CDR2 YDEGEE. Trimming removed 4 bases from V and 7 bases from J, with 14 bases in between. This CDR3 spans 13 amino acids. The CDR3 region has the DNA TGTGCCAGCAGCCGTCGGGGTGTTGGTGGCTACACCTTC. Translating it yields CASSRRGVGGYTF.

This chain connects TRBV19 to TRBJ1-2; D not resolved. The germline gives CDR1 LNHDA, CDR2 SQIVND (reference sequence). The CDR3 consists of 13 residues. The germline V and J ends were trimmed by 11 bases and 3 bases, with 16 bases remaining between them. CDR3: CAAAIGPHYGYTF. CDR3 DNA: TGTGCCGCGGCGATAGGCCCTCACTATGGCTACACCTTC.

The chain is built from TRBV5-4 and TRBJ2-3; 8 nucleotides line up with TRBD2. The germline V gene has CDR1 SGHNT and CDR2 YYREEE (reference sequence). The CDR3 has 15 amino acids. Germline trimming cut 4 bases from V and 0 bases from J; bases unmatched to any gene: 4. Written as DNA, the CDR3 is TGTGCCAGCAGCGGAGCGGGAGTGAGCACAGATACGCAGTATTTT. Protein: CASSGAGVSTDTQYF.

The chain has TRBV19 and TRBJ1-5; weak D call: TRBD1 (6 bases). V lost 5 bases and J 3 bases, leaving 11 bases between the germline ends. Per germline, CDR1 LNHDA and CDR2 SQIVND (reference sequence). CDR3 size: 14 residues. The CDR3 nucleotides read TGTGCCAGTAGTCCCCGGGACAACAATCAGCCCCAGCATTTT. Encoded protein: CASSPRDNNQPQHF.

The V and J genes are TRBV5-4 and TRBJ1-1; no clear D gene. CDR3 size: 13 residues. Trimming took off 4 bases at V and 0 bases at J, with 7 bases between the two ends. The germline gives CDR1 SGHNT, CDR2 YYREEE (reference sequence). CDR3 region: CASSPHMNTEAFF. CDR3 DNA sequence: TGTGCCAGCAGCCCCCACATGAACACTGAAGCTTTCTTT.

The rearrangement joins TRBV6-2 or TRBV6-3 to TRBJ1-1; tentatively, D is TRBD1 (6 bases). The length of the CDR3 is 15 residues. The germline V gene has CDR1 MNHEY and CDR2 SVGEGT. The V end lost 5 bases, the J end lost 7 bases, and 20 bases lay between the germline ends. This CDR3 reads CASSTQLGGISEAFF. CDR3 coding DNA: TGTGCCAGCAGTACGCAACTAGGGGGTATCAGTGAAGCTTTCTTT.

The chain has TRBV30 and TRBJ1-5; D gene uncertain. The germline V gene has CDR1 GTSNPN and CDR2 SVGIG (reference sequence). The CDR3 contains 14 residues. V was pared by 0 bases and J by 7 bases, with 13 bases between. CDR3 region: CAWSVPRVGQPQHF. The DNA of the CDR3 is TGTGCCTGGAGTGTCCCCCGGGTCGGGCAGCCCCAGCATTTT.

The V gene is TRBV5-4, the J gene TRBJ2-1; no reliable D call. Looked up from germline, CDR1 is SGHNT and CDR2 is YYREEE (reference sequence). V was pared by 4 bases and J by 6 bases, with 11 bases between. The CDR3 consists of 13 residues. The CDR3 spells CASSQLLLNEQFF. The CDR3 region has the DNA TGTGCCAGCAGCCAGTTACTACTCAATGAGCAGTTCTTC.

V usage is TRBV12-5 and J usage is TRBJ2-2; 8 nucleotides line up with TRBD2. This CDR3 is built from 15 residues. The germline V gene encodes CDR1 LGHNT and CDR2 FRNRAP. Trimming at V came to 5 bases and at J to 2 bases, leaving 4 bases not matched to a gene. The chain's CDR3 is CASGDGTRNTGELFF. The CDR3 coding sequence is TGTGCTAGTGGTGATGGGACTAGAAACACCGGGGAGCTGTTTTTT.

This clone was recorded once. The chain links TRBV29-1 to TRBJ2-7, with unresolved D. The germline V gene encodes CDR1 SQVTM and CDR2 ANQGSEA. V lost 4 bases to trimming and J lost 2 bases, with 6 bases between them. The CDR3 loop spans 11 amino acids. Written as DNA, the CDR3 is TGCAGCGTTGGGGCACCCTACGAGCAGTACTTC. Its protein product is CSVGAPYEQYF.

The rearrangement joins TRBV6-5 to TRBJ2-1; maybe TRBD1 (5 bases). V lost 3 bases and J lost 0, with 12 bases in between. Germline V CDR1 and CDR2: MNHEY, SVGAGI. This CDR3 spans 16 amino acids. CDR3 nucleotides: TGTGCCAGCAGTTATTACCAGGGTAGCTCCTACAATGAGCAGTTCTTC. This codes for CASSYYQGSSYNEQFF.

V gene TRBV30 combines with J gene TRBJ2-1; 9 nucleotides line up with TRBD2. Losses at the gene ends were 0 bases for V and 7 bases for J; bases not matched to a gene: 7. The CDR3 runs to 15 residues. Germline V gene data show CDR1 as GTSNPN and CDR2 as SVGIG (reference sequence). The CDR3, as DNA: TGTGCCTGGAGTGTACGTGCGGGAGGGGGTAATGAGCAGTTCTTC. Its protein product is CAWSVRAGGGNEQFF.

The V call is TRBV19, the J call TRBJ1-2; 11 bases map to TRBD1. Germline trimming cut 9 bases from V and 6 bases from J; bases unmatched to any gene: 3. CDR1 is LNHDA and CDR2 is SQIVND in the germline V gene (reference sequence). CDR3 length: 12 residues. CDR3 nucleotide sequence: TGTGCCAGCCGGACAGGGGGCCATGGCTACACCTTC. Translation gives CASRTGGHGYTF.

The chain has TRBV18 and TRBJ2-1; no firm D call. CDR1 is KGHSH and CDR2 is LQKENI in the germline V gene. The germline V and J ends were trimmed by 4 bases and 7 bases, with 5 bases remaining between them. The CDR3 sequence is 11 residues long. CDR3 sequence: CASSLRNEQFF. CDR3 DNA: TGTGCCAGCTCACTACGGAATGAGCAGTTCTTC.

The chain couples TRBV4-1 to TRBJ2-7; possible D gene TRBD2, 5 bases. Germline V gene sequence: CDR1 MGHRA, CDR2 YSYEKL. Trimming left V 5 bases short and J 2 bases short, with 13 bases between. The CDR3 is made up of 14 amino acids. The CDR3 DNA reads as TGCGCCAGCAGCGGACTTCCCAAGGCCTACGAGCAGTACTTC. It encodes CASSGLPKAYEQYF.

V is TRBV14 and J is TRBJ2-1; TRBD2 agrees at 14 bases. Germline V gene sequence: CDR1 SGHDN, CDR2 FVKESK. This CDR3 spans 16 amino acids. Trimming removed 5 bases from V and 10 bases from J; junction bases left unmatched: 10. Here the CDR3 DNA reads TGTGCCAGCAGCGTCCTGGGACTAGCGGGAGCGGGGGAGCAGTTCTTC. Translated, it gives CASSVLGLAGAGEQFF. Looking up the rest from reference TRBV14 and TRBJ2-1 gives the full variable domain: EAGVTQFPSHSVIEKGQTVTLRCDPISGHDNLYWYRRVMGKEIKFLLHFVKESKQDESGMPNNRFLAERTGGTYSTLKVQPAELEDSGVYFCASSVLGLAGAGEQFFGPGTRLTVL.

V usage is TRBV6-5 and J usage is TRBJ1-2, with a weak D call TRBD1 (6 bases). Germline V lookup: CDR1 MNHEY, CDR2 SVGAGI. Trimming removed 6 bases from V and 3 bases from J, with 11 bases in between. This CDR3 has 13 residues. The CDR3 region is CASRRQDYYGYTF. CDR3 in DNA: TGTGCCAGCAGGAGACAGGATTACTATGGCTACACCTTC.

This clone appeared a single time. The V gene is TRBV24-1, the J gene TRBJ2-1; D uncertain. The CDR3 spans 13 residues. V lost 5 bases to trimming and J lost 5 bases, with 9 bases between them. The germline V gene encodes CDR1 KGHDR and CDR2 SFDVKD. The CDR3 coding sequence is TGTGCCACCAGTGGGGCCTTAGACAATGAGCAGTTCTTC. Encoded protein: CATSGALDNEQFF.

The chain couples TRBV9 to TRBJ1-2; 8 bases are shared with TRBD1. The CDR3 has 16 residues. From germline, CDR1 is SGDLS and CDR2 YYNGEE. Unmatched junction bases numbered 10, after V lost 2 bases and J lost 4 bases. The CDR3 loop reads CASSVGGQGSFYGYTF. The CDR3 nucleotides read TGTGCCAGCAGCGTGGGTGGACAGGGATCCTTCTATGGCTACACCTTC.

The chain uses TRBV2 and TRBJ2-2; a possible D gene is TRBD2 (6 bases). Trimming cost V 8 bases and J 0 bases, with 10 bases left between them. CDR3 length equals 14 residues. CDR1 is SNHLY, CDR2 FYNNEI, per germline. In DNA, the CDR3 is TGTGCCAGCGTCGGGGGAGCGAACACCGGGGAGCTGTTTTTT. Its translation is CASVGGANTGELFF. The full variable domain, its missing parts supplied by reference TRBV2 and TRBJ2-2, is EPEVTQTPSHQVTQMGQEVILRCVPISNHLYFYWYRQILGQKVEFLVSFYNNEISEKSEIFDDQFSVERPDGSNFTLKIRSTKLEDSAMYFCASVGGANTGELFFGEGSRLTVL.

The rearrangement joins TRBV10-3 to TRBJ1-6; D may be TRBD1 (5 bases). Germline V gene lookup returns CDR1 ENHRY and CDR2 SYGVKD. Trimming stripped 8 bases from V and 6 bases from J, with 11 bases between. This CDR3 contains 13 residues. The CDR3 DNA reads TGTGCCATCGCGGGGACCTCTAATTCACCCCTCCACTTT. Translating it yields CAIAGTSNSPLHF.

Comment on this clone: This same CDR3 is encoded by further DNA sequences in the sample. The chain couples TRBV9 to TRBJ1-2; D unclear. Trimming shortened V by 0 bases and J by 0 bases, and 3 bases separated the two germline ends. There are 13 residues in the CDR3. Looked up from germline, CDR1 is SGDLS and CDR2 is YYNGEE. The CDR3 DNA sequence: TGTGCCAGCAGCGTAGCGGCTAACTATGGCTACACCTTC. Its protein product is CASSVAANYGYTF.

The chain's CDR3 is CASSSRQWAQYF. The CDR3 DNA is TGTGCCAGCAGTTCCAGGCAATGGGCCCAGTACTTC. The chain couples TRBV6-2 or TRBV6-3 to TRBJ2-5; D uncertain. This CDR3 is built from 12 residues. CDR1 and CDR2 (germline): MNHEY, SVGEGT. Trimming left V 4 bases short and J 9 bases short, with 12 bases between.